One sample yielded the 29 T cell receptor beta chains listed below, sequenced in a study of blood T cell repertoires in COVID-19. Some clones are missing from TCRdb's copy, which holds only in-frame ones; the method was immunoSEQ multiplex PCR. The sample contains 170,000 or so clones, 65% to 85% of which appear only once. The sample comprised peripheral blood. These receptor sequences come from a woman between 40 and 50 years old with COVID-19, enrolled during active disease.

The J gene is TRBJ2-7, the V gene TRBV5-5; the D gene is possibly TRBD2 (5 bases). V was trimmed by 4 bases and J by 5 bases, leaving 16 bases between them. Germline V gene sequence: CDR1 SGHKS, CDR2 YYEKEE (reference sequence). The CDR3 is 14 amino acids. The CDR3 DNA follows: TGTGCCAGCAGCACAATACTAGTCATCCACGAGCAGTACTTC. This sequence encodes CASSTILVIHEQYF.

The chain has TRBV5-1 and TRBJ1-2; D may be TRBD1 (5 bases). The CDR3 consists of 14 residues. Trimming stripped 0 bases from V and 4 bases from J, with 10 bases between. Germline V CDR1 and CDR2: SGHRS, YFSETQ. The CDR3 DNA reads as TGCGCCAGCAGCTTGGGGGAAGGGGCCTATGGCTACACCTTC. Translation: CASSLGEGAYGYTF. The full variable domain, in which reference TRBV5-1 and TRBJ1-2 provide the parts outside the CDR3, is KAGVTQTPRYLIKTRGQQVTLSCSPISGHRSVSWYQQTPGQGLQFLFEYFSETQRNKGNFPGRFSGRQFSNSRSEMNVSTLELGDSALYLCASSLGEGAYGYTFGSGTRLTVV.

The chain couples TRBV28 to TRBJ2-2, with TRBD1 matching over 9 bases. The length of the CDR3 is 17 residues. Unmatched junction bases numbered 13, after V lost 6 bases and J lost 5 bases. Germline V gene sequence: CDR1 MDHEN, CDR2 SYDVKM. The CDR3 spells CASSFKRGDRATGELFF. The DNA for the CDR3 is TGTGCCAGCAGCTTTAAACGGGGGGACAGGGCAACCGGGGAGCTGTTTTTT.

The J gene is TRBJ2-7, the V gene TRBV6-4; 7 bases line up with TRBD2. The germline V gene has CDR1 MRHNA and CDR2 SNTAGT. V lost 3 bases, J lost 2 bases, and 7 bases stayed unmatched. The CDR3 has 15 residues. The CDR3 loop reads CASSEWAGEAYEQYF. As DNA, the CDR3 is TGTGCCAGCAGTGAGTGGGCGGGAGAAGCCTACGAGCAGTACTTC.

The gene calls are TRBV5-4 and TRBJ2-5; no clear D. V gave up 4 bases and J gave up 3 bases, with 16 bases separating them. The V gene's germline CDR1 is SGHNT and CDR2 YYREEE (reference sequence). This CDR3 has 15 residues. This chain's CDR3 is CASSLPTLGKETQYF. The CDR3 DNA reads TGTGCCAGCAGCCTCCCGACACTGGGCAAAGAGACCCAGTACTTC.

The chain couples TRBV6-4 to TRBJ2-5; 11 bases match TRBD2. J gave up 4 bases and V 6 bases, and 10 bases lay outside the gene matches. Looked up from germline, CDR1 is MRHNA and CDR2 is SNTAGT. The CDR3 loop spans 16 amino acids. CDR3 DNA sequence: TGTGCCAGCAGCCATACCGGGACTAGCGGCGCAGAGACCCAGTACTTC. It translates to CASSHTGTSGAETQYF.

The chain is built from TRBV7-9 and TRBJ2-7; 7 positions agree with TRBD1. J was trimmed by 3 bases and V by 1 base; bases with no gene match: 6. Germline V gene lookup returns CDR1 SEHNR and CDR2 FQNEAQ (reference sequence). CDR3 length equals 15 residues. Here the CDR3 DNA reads TGTGCCAGCAGCTTAGAGCCGGACAGGCTCTACGAGCAGTACTTC. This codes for CASSLEPDRLYEQYF.

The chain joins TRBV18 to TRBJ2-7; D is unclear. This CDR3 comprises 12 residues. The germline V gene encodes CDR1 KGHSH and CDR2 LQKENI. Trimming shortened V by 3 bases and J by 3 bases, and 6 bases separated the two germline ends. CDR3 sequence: CASSPRDYEQYF. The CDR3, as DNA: TGTGCCAGCTCACCCCGAGACTACGAGCAGTACTTC.

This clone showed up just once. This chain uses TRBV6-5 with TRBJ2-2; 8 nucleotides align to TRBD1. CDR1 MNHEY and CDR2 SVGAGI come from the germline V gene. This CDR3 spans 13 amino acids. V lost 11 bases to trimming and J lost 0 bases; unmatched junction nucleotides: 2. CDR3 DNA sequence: TGTGCCGTACAGGGGGCGAACACCGGGGAGCTGTTTTTT. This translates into CAVQGANTGELFF.

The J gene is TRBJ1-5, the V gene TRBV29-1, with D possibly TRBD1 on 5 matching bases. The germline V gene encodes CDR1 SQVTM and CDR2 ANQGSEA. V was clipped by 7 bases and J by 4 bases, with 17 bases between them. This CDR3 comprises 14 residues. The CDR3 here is CSAVQGGANQPQHF. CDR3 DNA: TGCAGCGCCGTGCAGGGAGGGGCAAATCAGCCCCAGCATTTT.

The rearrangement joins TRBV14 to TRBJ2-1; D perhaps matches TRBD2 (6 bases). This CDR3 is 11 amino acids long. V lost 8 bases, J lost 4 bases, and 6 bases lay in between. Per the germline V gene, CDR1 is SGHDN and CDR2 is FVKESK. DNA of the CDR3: TGTGCCAGCGGGACTTACAATGAGCAGTTCTTC. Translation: CASGTYNEQFF. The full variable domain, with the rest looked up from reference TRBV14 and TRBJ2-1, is EAGVTQFPSHSVIEKGQTVTLRCDPISGHDNLYWYRRVMGKEIKFLLHFVKESKQDESGMPNNRFLAERTGGTYSTLKVQPAELEDSGVYFCASGTYNEQFFGPGTRLTVL.

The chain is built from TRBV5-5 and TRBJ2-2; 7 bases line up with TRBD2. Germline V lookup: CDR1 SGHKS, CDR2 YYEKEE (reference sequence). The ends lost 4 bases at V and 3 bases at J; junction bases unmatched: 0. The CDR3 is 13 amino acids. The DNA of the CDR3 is TGTGCCAGCAGCGCGGGGGACACCGGGGAGCTGTTTTTT. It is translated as CASSAGDTGELFF.

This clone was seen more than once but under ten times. CDR3 bases: TGTGCCAGCAGTTACTCGATGGGACAGGGCGGTTCACCCCTCCACTTT. Translated, it gives CASSYSMGQGGSPLHF. This chain uses TRBV6-5 with TRBJ1-6; 9 bases are shared with TRBD1. Germline V gene lookup returns CDR1 MNHEY and CDR2 SVGAGI. This CDR3 has 16 residues. V lost 0 bases, J lost 9 bases, and 6 bases stayed unmatched.

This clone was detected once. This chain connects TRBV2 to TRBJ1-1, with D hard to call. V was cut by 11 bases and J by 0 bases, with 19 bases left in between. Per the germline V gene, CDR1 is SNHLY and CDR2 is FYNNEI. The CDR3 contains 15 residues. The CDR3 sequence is CAFLSPTELNTEAFF. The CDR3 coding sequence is TGTGCCTTCCTCAGCCCAACAGAACTGAACACTGAAGCTTTCTTT.

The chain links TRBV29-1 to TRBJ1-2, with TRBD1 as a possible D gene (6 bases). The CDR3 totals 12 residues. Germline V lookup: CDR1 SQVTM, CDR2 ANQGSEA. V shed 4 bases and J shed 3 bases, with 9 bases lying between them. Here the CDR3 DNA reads TGCAGCGTTGTAGCAGGGGACTATGGCTACACCTTC. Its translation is CSVVAGDYGYTF.

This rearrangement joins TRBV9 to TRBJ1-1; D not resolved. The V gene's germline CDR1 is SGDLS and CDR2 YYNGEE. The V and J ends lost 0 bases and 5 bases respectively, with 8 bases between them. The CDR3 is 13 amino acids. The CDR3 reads CASSVAEWTEAFF. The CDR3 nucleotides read TGTGCCAGCAGCGTAGCTGAGTGGACTGAAGCTTTCTTT.

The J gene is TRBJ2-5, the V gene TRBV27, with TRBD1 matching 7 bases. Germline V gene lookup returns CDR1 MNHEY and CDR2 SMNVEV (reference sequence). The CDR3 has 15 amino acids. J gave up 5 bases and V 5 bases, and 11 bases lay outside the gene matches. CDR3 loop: CASSPTGAVGETQYF. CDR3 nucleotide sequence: TGTGCCAGCAGTCCCACAGGGGCCGTCGGGGAGACCCAGTACTTC.

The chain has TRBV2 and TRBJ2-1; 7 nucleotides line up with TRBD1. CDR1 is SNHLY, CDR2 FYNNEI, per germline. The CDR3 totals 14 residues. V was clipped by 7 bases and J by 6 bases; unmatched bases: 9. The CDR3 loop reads CASITGTVTNEQFF. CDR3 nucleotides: TGTGCCAGCATTACCGGGACAGTCACCAATGAGCAGTTCTTC.

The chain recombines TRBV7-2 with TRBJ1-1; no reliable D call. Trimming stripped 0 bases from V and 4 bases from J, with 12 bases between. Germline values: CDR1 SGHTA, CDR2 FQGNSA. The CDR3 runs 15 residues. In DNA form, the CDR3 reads TGTGCCAGCAGCTTAGCACCGGGTGTCTCCACTGAAGCTTTCTTT. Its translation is CASSLAPGVSTEAFF.

CDR3 region: CASSPTGSGNTIYF. The DNA of the CDR3 is TGTGCCAGCAGCCCGACCGGGTCTGGAAACACCATATATTTT. J is TRBJ1-3 and V is TRBV4-2, with D uncertain. Germline assignment: CDR1 LGHNA and CDR2 YNFKEQ. V lost 4 bases, J lost 1 base, and 8 bases lay in between. This CDR3 is 14 amino acids long.

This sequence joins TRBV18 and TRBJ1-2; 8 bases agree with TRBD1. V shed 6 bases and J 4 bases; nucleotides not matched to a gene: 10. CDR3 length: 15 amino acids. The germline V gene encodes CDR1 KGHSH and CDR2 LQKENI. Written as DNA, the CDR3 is TGTGCCAGCTCCCCAGGGGGCGCGGAAGTCTATGGCTACACCTTC. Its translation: CASSPGGAEVYGYTF.

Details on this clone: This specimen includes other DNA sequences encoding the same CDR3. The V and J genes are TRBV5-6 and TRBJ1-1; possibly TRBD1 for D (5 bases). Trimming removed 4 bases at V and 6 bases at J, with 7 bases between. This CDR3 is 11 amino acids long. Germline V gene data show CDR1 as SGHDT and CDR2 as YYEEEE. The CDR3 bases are TGTGCCAGCAGCCTAGGGGCTGAAGCTTTCTTT. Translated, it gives CASSLGAEAFF.

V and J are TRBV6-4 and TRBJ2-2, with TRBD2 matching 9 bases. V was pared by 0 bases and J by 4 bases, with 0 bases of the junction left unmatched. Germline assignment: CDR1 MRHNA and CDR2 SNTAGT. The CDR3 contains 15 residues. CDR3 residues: CASSDSREGTGELFF. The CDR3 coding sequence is TGTGCCAGCAGTGACTCGCGGGAGGGCACCGGGGAGCTGTTTTTT.

The CDR3: CASSLGLGGGGANVLTF. DNA of the CDR3: TGTGCCAGCAGCTTAGGACTCGGGGGAGGTGGGGCCAACGTCCTGACTTTC. This chain connects TRBV11-3 to TRBJ2-6, with D maybe TRBD2 (6 bases). The CDR3 is 17 amino acids. V was trimmed by 1 base and J by 3 bases, leaving 13 bases between them. Germline V gene data show CDR1 as SGHNT and CDR2 as YENEEA. The full variable domain, rest sourced from reference TRBV11-3 and TRBJ2-6, is EAGVVQSPRYKIIEKKQPVAFWCNPISGHNTLYWYLQNLGQGPELLIRYENEEAVDDSQLPKDRFSAERLKGVDSTLKIQPAELGDSAVYLCASSLGLGGGGANVLTFGAGSRLTVL.

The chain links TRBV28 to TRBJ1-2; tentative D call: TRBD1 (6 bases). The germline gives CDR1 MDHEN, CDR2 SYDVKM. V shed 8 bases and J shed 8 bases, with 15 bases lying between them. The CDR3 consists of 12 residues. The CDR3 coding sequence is TGTGCCAGCTTTTCGGACAGAGGAGGCTACACCTTC. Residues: CASFSDRGGYTF.

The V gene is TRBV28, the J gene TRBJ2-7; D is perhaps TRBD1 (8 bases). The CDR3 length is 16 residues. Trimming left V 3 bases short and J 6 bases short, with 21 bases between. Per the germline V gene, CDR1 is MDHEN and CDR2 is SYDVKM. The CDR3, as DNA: TGTGCCAGCAGTTTTCTAGGACAGGGAGGGCCGATCGAGCAGTACTTC. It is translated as CASSFLGQGGPIEQYF.

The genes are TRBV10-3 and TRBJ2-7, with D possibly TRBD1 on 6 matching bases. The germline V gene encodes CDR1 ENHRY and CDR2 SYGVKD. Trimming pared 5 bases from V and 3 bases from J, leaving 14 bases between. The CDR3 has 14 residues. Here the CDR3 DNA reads TGTGCCATCAGTATGGACAGTAGTGTCTACGAGCAGTACTTC. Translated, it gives CAISMDSSVYEQYF.

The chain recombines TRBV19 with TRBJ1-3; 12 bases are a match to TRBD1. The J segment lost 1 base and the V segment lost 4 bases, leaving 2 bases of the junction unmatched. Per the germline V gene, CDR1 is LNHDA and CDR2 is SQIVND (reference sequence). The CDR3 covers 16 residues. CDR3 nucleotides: TGTGCCAGTAGTACGGGACAGGGGGCTTCTGGAAACACCATATATTTT. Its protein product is CASSTGQGASGNTIYF.

The chain's CDR3 is CASRRQGSGNTIYF. As DNA, the CDR3 is TGTGCCAGCAGAAGACAGGGCTCTGGAAACACCATATATTTT. The V gene is TRBV6-5, the J gene TRBJ1-3, with TRBD1 matching 7 bases. This CDR3 contains 14 residues. Germline V gives CDR1 MNHEY, CDR2 SVGAGI. V dropped 6 bases and J dropped 0; count of bases not matched to a gene: 2.